The T cell receptor (beta chain) described here comes from a study of blood T cell repertoires in COVID-19 (dated by TCRdb to about 2020). With respect to the entire study: Samples from collaborators originated in the United States, Italy and Spain and spanned both the acute and convalescent phases of COVID-19. The material from the prospective study consisted of cDNA or gDNA derived from T cells, B-cell-depleted T cells, or PBMCs. Deeply sampled blood TCRbeta repertoires from subjects exposed to, actively infected with, or recovered from COVID-19 were included in the dataset. The repertoires were made available in a free public database intended to serve as a resource for research on the immune response to SARS-CoV-2. The samples were drawn from the first 160 participants of the ongoing ImmuneRACE study and from 1,254 subjects provided by 6 global collaborators. Sample metadata almost always included a de-identified subject ID, COVID-19 status, age in years and sex. Where available, HLA class I and class II types were taken from metadata supplied by the sample provider and were not determined by assay-based typing.

Paper-wide results and their limitations: The quantity of clinical and demographic metadata differed by source and by participant and was supplied without curation.

The immunoSEQ Assay, a bias-controlled multiplex PCR, was used to amplify TCRbeta CDR3 regions from genomic DNA. As for how the authors treated the data: Within the assay, amplification of reference gene primers was used to estimate how many nucleated cells each sample contained. To quantify the absolute abundance of each unique TCRbeta CDR3 rearrangement, sequence reads were collapsed and filtered. For each sample, productive Simpson clonality was calculated as the square root of Simpson's diversity index over productive rearrangements. TCRdb took this table from immuneACCESS and kept in-frame rearrangements with V and J called. Such tables lack part of the clones; where checked against another copy, unresolved V genes explain under half of the gap, and the rest is unexplained. V and J calls and clone size are given by that table; D and trimming were obtained from the DNA. The sample includes 350,000 to 450,000 clones, with approximately 90% observed a single time. The top ten constitute 0.95% to 1.2% of the sample.

Participants in the prospective study were aged about 18 to 95 years, lived in some 24 United States geographic areas, and enrolled through a virtual design. In the prospective study, cohorts were assigned on the basis of participant-reported clinical history obtained from a screening survey and a study questionnaire. For ImmuneRACE Cohort 3, a participant was defined as recovered based on two consecutive negative NP/OP PCR tests, clearance by a healthcare professional, or resolution of symptoms. Each participant in the prospective study had whole blood, serum and a nasopharyngeal or oropharyngeal swab collected by mobile phlebotomists. Prospective study participants could optionally give additional blood draws and questionnaires over a roughly 2-month period. Blood samples from the prospective study were shipped frozen or at room temperature prior to DNA extraction. From a lookup of the germline V gene, CDR1 and CDR2 are MNHEY and SVGAGI. V is pruned by 5 bases and J by 8 bases, leaving 7 bases of the junction without a gene match. The cysteine opens and the phenylalanine closes a CDR3 of 14 amino acids. Just CDR3 DNA is preserved here, 42 bases in frame from base 1.

Comments on this clone: Its antigen is unknown. The sample holds no much larger clone one base away, and base qualities are not on file.

This sequence was found in a man aged 25 to 45 who had recovered from COVID-19. The chain is made from TRBV6-5 and TRBJ2-1; 9 bases in between match TRBD1. The sample comprised PBMCs or T cells enriched from blood (not recorded which). The DNA sequence is given as TGTGCCAGCAGTCCCCTGGACAGGGGCGATGAGCAGTTCTTC. Translated, this is CASSPLDRGDEQFF.